This TCR beta chain was found in a study of CD8 T cells in Susac syndrome (dated by TCRdb to 2018 to 2020). In the study overall: The study used repertoire sequencing to test whether antigen drove CD8+ T cell activation and differentiation in Susac syndrome. The study compared CD8+ T cell repertoire clonality among approximately twelve healthy donors, 14 Susac syndrome patients and fewer than 19 multiple sclerosis patients.

On the study overall, not on this receptor specifically: The TCR sequencing and HLA analysis was acknowledged to have included a relatively small number of individuals.

On this clonotype itself: Its antigen specificity is not known. Base qualities are not at hand, and no much larger clone is one base apart.

RNA was extracted using the RNeasy kit, and about 0.5 to 1 ug of the RNA was reverse transcribed with random hexamers. The immunoSEQ multiplex PCR assay, which covers 54 Vbeta and 13 Jbeta segments, was used to amplify TCR beta CDR3 regions. PCR amplification bias was corrected by using a synthetic template baseline for primer optimization and computational correction. Concerning the study's data processing: Reads were annotated to V, D and J genes according to IMGT and were analyzed with immunoSEQ Analyzer, with only productive sequences retained. To calculate clonality, Shannon entropy was normalized by log2 of the number of productive unique sequences and then subtracted from one. For each patient and control, public and private clones were evaluated among the 100 most prevalent clones. Clones were defined as Susac-specific if absent from the healthy and MS cohorts, from 900 to 1,300 published viral clones and from other ImmuneACCESS disease sequences. TCRdb applied fastp at Q25 and MiXCR to the public reads, then kept only in-frame beta chains. Each record represents a unique CDR3 protein, reported with the most common genes and DNA among its rows. The V and J calls follow TCRdb's processing rather than the paper's. The sample profile shows 150,000 to 190,000 distinct CDR3 sequences; roughly 95% of them were found once. The leading ten clones occupy 0.15% of the sample.

Relative to germline, V is 5 bases shorter and J is 6 bases shorter, with 13 bases between their ends. From its cysteine to its phenylalanine, the CDR3 spans 13 amino acids. Of the read, only the CDR3 DNA is kept; its 39 bases are in frame from base 1. High-throughput TCR beta sequencing profiled peripheral blood CD8+ and CD4+ T cells from healthy donors, Susac syndrome patients and multiple sclerosis patients. The multiple sclerosis controls were treatment-naive patients whose relapsing-remitting disease, either stable or active, fulfilled the revised McDonald criteria. Bulk CD8+ and CD4+ T cells were purified by magnetic negative isolation, whereas CD8+ TEMRA cells were enriched by FACS. Blood was drawn into EDTA tubes, processed within 24 hours, and PBMCs were isolated by density gradient centrifugation. PBMCs intended for TCR sequencing were cryopreserved in liquid nitrogen and were subsequently thawed in a 37 degrees C water bath. A purity of at least 90% was achieved for sorted or isolated CD4+, CD8+ and CD8+ TEMRA cells.

This receptor chain uses TRBV12-3 or TRBV12-4 and TRBJ1-2, and perhaps TRBD1 as D gene, on 5 matching bases. The sample was CD8+ T cells from PBMCs. This sequence originates from a human donor with multiple sclerosis. The CDR3 region: CASSQGKHDGYTF. The DNA sequence is as follows: TGTGCCAGCAGTCAGGGCAAGCATGATGGCTACACCTTC.